The 26 T cell receptor beta chains below were found in one sample sequenced in a study of blood T cell repertoires in COVID-19. Clones were read by immunoSEQ multiplex PCR, and TCRdb kept only the in-frame ones, dropping some. The table has roughly 130,000 clones, about 80% seen once; the top ten hold about 16%. The sample comprised peripheral blood. These receptor sequences come from a woman between 45 and 60 years old with acute or convalescent COVID-19.

This chain uses TRBV27 with TRBJ1-1; D possibly corresponds to TRBD1 (6 bases). CDR3 length equals 13 residues. Trimming took 7 bases from V and 1 from J, leaving 10 bases between them. Looked up from germline, CDR1 is MNHEY and CDR2 is SMNVEV (reference sequence). The CDR3: CASKGQPNTEAFF. For the CDR3, the DNA is TGTGCCAGCAAAGGACAGCCGAACACTGAAGCTTTCTTT.

The gene calls are TRBV7-9 and TRBJ2-5; D unclear. The germline V gene encodes CDR1 SEHNR and CDR2 FQNEAQ (reference sequence). CDR3 size: 15 residues. With 1 base removed from V and 1 base from J, the gap between germline ends came to 10 bases. CDR3 coding DNA: TGTGCCAGCAGCTTAGGTGACAACCGCCAAGAGACCCAGTACTTC. Translated, it gives CASSLGDNRQETQYF.

The chain carries TRBV27 and TRBJ2-3, with 11 bases fitting TRBD2. Germline assignment: CDR1 MNHEY and CDR2 SMNVEV (reference sequence). There are 17 residues in the CDR3. Trimming took 1 base from V and 6 from J; bases not matched to a gene: 9. This chain's CDR3 is CASSLLGSGGAGDTQYF. The DNA of the CDR3 is TGTGCCAGCAGTTTATTGGGTAGCGGGGGGGCTGGGGATACGCAGTATTTT.

V and J are TRBV7-8 and TRBJ1-2; a possible D gene is TRBD1 (6 bases). V was pared by 2 bases and J by 4 bases, with 23 bases between. The CDR3 sequence is 18 residues long. Looked up from germline, CDR1 is SGHVS and CDR2 is FQNEAQ. In nucleotides, the CDR3 is TGTGCCAGCAGCTTAAATTCTCACGGGACACAAAGTCTCTATGGCTACACCTTC. This translates into CASSLNSHGTQSLYGYTF.

The V gene is TRBV11-2, the J gene TRBJ2-2; 7 bases map to TRBD1. With V trimmed by 5 bases and J by 5 bases, 8 bases remained unmatched. The CDR3 is 15 amino acids. Per the germline V gene, CDR1 is SGHAT and CDR2 is FQNNGV. The CDR3 is CASSERTGWTGELFF. Here the CDR3 DNA reads TGTGCCAGCAGCGAGAGGACAGGCTGGACCGGGGAGCTGTTTTTT.

The chain has TRBV2 and TRBJ2-3, with a weak D call TRBD2 (5 bases). Germline-derived CDR1 and CDR2 are SNHLY and FYNNEI. The length of the CDR3 is 16 residues. The ends were cut back, 4 bases at V and 4 bases at J, with 18 bases in the middle. This CDR3 reads CASSVHPNGVADTQYF. CDR3 nucleotides: TGTGCCAGCAGTGTCCATCCTAACGGGGTTGCAGATACGCAGTATTTT.

The chain employs TRBV9 and TRBJ1-4, with D possibly TRBD1 on 6 matching bases. The CDR3 spans 15 residues. Trimming shortened V by 4 bases and J by 7 bases, and 17 bases separated the two germline ends. Germline V gives CDR1 SGDLS, CDR2 YYNGEE. The CDR3, as DNA: TGTGCCAGCAGCCCCCGGGAGGGGGGTGGTGAAAAACTGTTTTTT. Its protein is CASSPREGGGEKLFF.

The chain joins TRBV2 to TRBJ1-2, with D maybe TRBD1 (6 bases). Germline assignment: CDR1 SNHLY and CDR2 FYNNEI. The CDR3 runs 13 residues. The V and J ends lost 2 bases and 5 bases respectively, with 9 bases between them. DNA of the CDR3: TGTGCCAGCAGTGAAAACAGGGCGTATGGCTACACCTTC. Translated, it gives CASSENRAYGYTF.

This chain connects TRBV3-1 (or the pseudogene TRBV3-2) to TRBJ1-6; possibly TRBD1 for D (6 bases). From germline, CDR1 is LGHDT and CDR2 YNNKEL (reference sequence). This CDR3 is built from 15 residues. V dropped 0 bases and J dropped 9 bases, with 12 bases sitting between them. This chain's CDR3 is CASSQDSGGSSPLHF. The CDR3, as DNA: TGTGCCAGCAGCCAAGATTCGGGGGGCAGTTCACCCCTCCACTTT.

V and J are TRBV14 and TRBJ1-1; 7 nucleotides line up with TRBD1. Germline V gene lookup returns CDR1 SGHDN and CDR2 FVKESK. The CDR3 is made up of 13 amino acids. The V segment lost 4 bases and the J segment 7 bases; nucleotides outside the gene matches: 6. The CDR3 sequence: CASSPQGYGEAFF. The DNA for the CDR3 is TGTGCCAGCAGCCCACAGGGGTATGGTGAAGCTTTCTTT.

The chain links TRBV30 to TRBJ1-2, with 11 bases matching TRBD1. Trimming took 1 base from V and 7 from J; bases not matched to a gene: 5. The CDR3 consists of 14 residues. Germline assignment: CDR1 GTSNPN and CDR2 SVGIG (reference sequence). Here the CDR3 reads CAWSASGTGGGYTF. The CDR3 bases are TGTGCCTGGAGTGCTTCCGGGACAGGGGGTGGCTACACCTTC.

CDR3 residues: CASSPRQAGGGYTF. CDR3 bases: TGTGCCAGCAGTCCCAGACAGGCCGGGGGGGGCTACACCTTC. This rearrangement joins TRBV6-6 to TRBJ1-2; perhaps TRBD1 as D (6 bases). Trimming shortened V by 5 bases and J by 8 bases, and 18 bases separated the two germline ends. The CDR3 spans 14 residues. Germline lookup yields CDR1 MNHNY and CDR2 SVGAGI (reference sequence).

This clone has only one observation. This sequence joins TRBV18 and TRBJ1-1, with 10 bases aligning to TRBD1. The CDR3 covers 15 residues. CDR1 and CDR2 from the germline V gene are KGHSH and LQKENI. Losses at the gene ends were 3 bases for V and 3 bases for J; bases not matched to a gene: 4. This CDR3 is CASSPSGTGDTEAFF. The CDR3 DNA sequence: TGTGCCAGCTCACCTTCCGGGACAGGGGACACTGAAGCTTTCTTT. Based on the CDR3 plus reference TRBV18 and TRBJ1-1, the full variable domain is NAGVMQNPRHLVRRRGQEARLRCSPMKGHSHVYWYRQLPEEGLKFMVYLQKENIIDESGMPKERFSAEFPKEGPSILRIQQVVRGDSAAYFCASSPSGTGDTEAFFGQGTRLTVV.

The rearrangement joins TRBV19 to TRBJ1-2; no clear D. With 7 bases removed from V and 3 bases from J, the gap between germline ends came to 9 bases. The germline CDR1 and CDR2 sequences are LNHDA and SQIVND (reference sequence). CDR3 length: 12 amino acids. The CDR3 sequence: CASNSGDYGYTF. In DNA, the CDR3 is TGTGCCAGTAACAGTGGTGACTATGGCTACACCTTC.

This chain links TRBV9 with TRBJ1-6; a weak D match, TRBD1 (5 bases). V lost 0 bases to trimming and J lost 3 bases, with 10 bases between them. CDR3 length: 16 residues. Germline CDR1 reads SGDLS; CDR2 reads YYNGEE. The chain's CDR3 is CASSVGSGGYNSPLHF. The CDR3 DNA is TGTGCCAGCAGCGTAGGGTCGGGGGGCTATAATTCACCCCTCCACTTT.

V is TRBV19 and J is TRBJ2-2, with D perhaps TRBD2 (6 bases). CDR1 and CDR2 from the germline V gene are LNHDA and SQIVND (reference sequence). Trimming shortened V by 4 bases and J by 2 bases, and 11 bases separated the two germline ends. The CDR3 is 15 amino acids. The CDR3 spells CASSTRDSNTGELFF. The CDR3 DNA reads as TGTGCCAGTAGTACCCGGGACTCCAACACCGGGGAGCTGTTTTTT.

The chain employs TRBV30 and TRBJ1-1; weak D call: TRBD1 (5 bases). Trimming cost V 7 bases and J 1 base, with 13 bases left between them. The germline CDR1 and CDR2 sequences are GTSNPN and SVGIG (reference sequence). This CDR3 region has 13 residues. CDR3 residues: CAYTITGNTEAFF. In DNA form, the CDR3 reads TGTGCCTACACGATAACAGGGAACACTGAAGCTTTCTTT.

The V and J genes are TRBV9 and TRBJ2-2, with a weak D call TRBD2 (5 bases). Germline assignment: CDR1 SGDLS and CDR2 YYNGEE. V lost 4 bases, J lost 1 base, and 14 bases lay in between. The CDR3 is made up of 16 amino acids. The chain's CDR3 is CASSPSWRVNTGELFF. CDR3 bases: TGTGCCAGCAGCCCTTCCTGGCGGGTGAACACCGGGGAGCTGTTTTTT.

J is TRBJ1-3 and V is TRBV6-1; TRBD1 aligns across 9 bases. This CDR3 spans 18 amino acids. Germline assignment: CDR1 MNHNS and CDR2 SASEGT. The junction had 6 bases not matched to a gene; V was cut back by 0 bases and J by 0 bases. CDR3 DNA: TGTGCCAGCAGTGAAGCAGGGACAGGGATTTACTCTGGAAACACCATATATTTT. Its protein is CASSEAGTGIYSGNTIYF.

The chain links TRBV6-6 to TRBJ2-3; 9 nucleotides align to TRBD1. CDR3 length: 17 amino acids. Trimming cost V 6 bases and J 3 bases; bases outside gene matches: 13. Germline CDR1 reads MNHNY; CDR2 reads SVGAGI (reference sequence). The CDR3 DNA follows: TGTGCCAGCAGCCGAGACAGGGGGGGTTTTGTGACAGATACGCAGTATTTT. Its translation: CASSRDRGGFVTDTQYF.

V is TRBV30 and J is TRBJ1-5; D is possibly TRBD1 (5 bases). This CDR3 comprises 16 residues. Germline V gene data show CDR1 as GTSNPN and CDR2 as SVGIG (reference sequence). V was trimmed by 2 bases and J by 2 bases, leaving 16 bases between them. DNA for the CDR3: TGTGCCTGGAGTCCAGGAGGGTTCAGGGGCAATCAGCCCCAGCATTTT. Its protein is CAWSPGGFRGNQPQHF.

V is TRBV10-3 and J is TRBJ1-3; no clear D gene. The CDR3 sequence is 15 residues long. Trimming shortened V by 7 bases and J by 0 bases, and 13 bases separated the two germline ends. In germline, CDR1 is ENHRY, CDR2 SYGVKD. CDR3 protein: CAITSSGNSGNTIYF. The DNA for the CDR3 is TGTGCCATCACCAGTTCGGGGAACTCTGGAAACACCATATATTTT.

The chain combines TRBV6-5 with TRBJ1-1, with 7 nucleotides matching TRBD1. V lost 4 bases to trimming and J lost 3 bases; unmatched junction nucleotides: 5. This CDR3 has 14 amino acids. Germline V gives CDR1 MNHEY, CDR2 SVGAGI. The CDR3 protein is CASSFRGDYTEAFF. The CDR3 nucleotides read TGTGCCAGCAGTTTCAGGGGGGACTACACTGAAGCTTTCTTT.

The chain uses TRBV30 and TRBJ1-3; TRBD1 matches at 7 bases. Germline assignment: CDR1 GTSNPN and CDR2 SVGIG (reference sequence). The length of the CDR3 is 15 residues. Trimming at V came to 2 bases and at J to 0 bases, leaving 4 bases not matched to a gene. The CDR3 sequence is CAWSKGQNSGNTIYF. In nucleotides, the CDR3 is TGTGCCTGGAGTAAGGGACAGAACTCTGGAAACACCATATATTTT. Filled out from reference TRBV30 and TRBJ1-3, the complete variable domain reads SQTIHQWPATLVQPVGSPLSLECTVEGTSNPNLYWYRQAAGRGLQLLFYSVGIGQISSEVPQNLSASRPQDRQFILSSKKLLLSDSGFYLCAWSKGQNSGNTIYFGEGSWLTVV.

The DNA of the CDR3 is TGTGCCAGTAGGTTGTTTGGGGAGGCTGAAGCTTTCTTT. Its translation: CASRLFGEAEAFF. V and J are TRBV19 and TRBJ1-1; D gene ambiguous. With 6 bases removed from V and 6 bases from J, the gap between germline ends came to 14 bases. Per the germline V gene, CDR1 is LNHDA and CDR2 is SQIVND (reference sequence). This CDR3 is built from 13 residues.

The chain links TRBV2 to TRBJ2-1, with no clear D. Trimming took off 9 bases at V and 1 base at J, with 4 bases between the two ends. The CDR3 spans 11 residues. Germline lookup yields CDR1 SNHLY and CDR2 FYNNEI. The CDR3 DNA reads as TGTGCCAGTCCTTCCTACAATGAGCAGTTCTTC. Protein: CASPSYNEQFF.